This T cell receptor beta chain was sequenced in a study of blood T cell repertoires in COVID-19 (TCRdb year 2020). Describing the broader study: Samples covering the acute and convalescent phases of COVID-19 were provided by collaborators in the United States, Italy and Spain. The prospective study material was composed of cDNA or gDNA derived from T cells, B-cell-depleted T cells, or PBMCs. Deeply sampled blood TCRbeta repertoires from subjects exposed to, actively infected with, or recovered from COVID-19 were included in the dataset. The repertoires were made available in a free public database intended to serve as a resource for research on the immune response to SARS-CoV-2. Samples came from the ongoing ImmuneRACE study (first 160 participants) plus 1,254 subjects from 6 global collaborators. The sample metadata nearly always contained a de-identified subject ID, COVID-19 status, age in years and sex. Where available, HLA class I and class II types were taken from metadata supplied by the sample provider and were not determined by assay-based typing. The full study reports these points: The quantity of clinical and demographic metadata differed by source and by participant and was supplied without curation.

As for this clone: The clone's antigen remains unknown. Within one base of it there is no much larger clone, and no base qualities were kept.

The collaborating institutions used their own protocols to collect whole blood in K2EDTA tubes. Collaborator samples were shipped for TCRbeta analysis as frozen whole blood, isolated PBMCs, or DNA extracted from either sample type. TCRbeta CDR3 regions were amplified from genomic DNA by means of the immunoSEQ Assay, a bias-controlled multiplex PCR. Concerning the study's data processing: The number of nucleated cells in each sample was estimated by amplification of reference gene primers within the assay. To quantify the absolute abundance of each unique TCRbeta CDR3 rearrangement, sequence reads were collapsed and filtered. For each sample, productive Simpson clonality was calculated as the square root of Simpson's diversity index across productive rearrangements. TCRdb re-hosts the immuneACCESS table, in-frame sequences only. Its copies lack some clones; in the studies checked, an unresolved V gene accounts for under half of them, and the cause for the rest is not known. The V and J calls and clone size were taken over from that table, and D and trimming were inferred from the DNA. This sample holds approximately 17,000 clones; roughly 85% were observed only once. Jointly, the top ten make up about 50% of the sample.

The TCR was taken from a human donor in a cohort sampled during active COVID-19. Sequencing was done on a sample of peripheral blood.

The DNA sequence is TGTGCCAGCAGTTTATACAGGGGACGTGAAAAACTGTTTTTT. This translates into CASSLYRGREKLFF. The rearranged segments are TRBV28 and TRBJ1-4; TRBD1 aligns with 7 central bases. The CDR3 goes from the cysteine to the phenylalanine over 14 residues. Only the CDR3 DNA is retained, 42 bases long and in frame from the first base. CDR1 is given as MDHEN and CDR2 as SYDVKM, both from the germline V gene. At the junction V is shortened by 1 base and J by 7 bases; bases outside the gene matches: 3.